The 29 T cell receptor beta chains listed next were all sequenced from one sample in a study of vaccination effects on CD4 cells after COVID-19. Within the ViraFEST assay, antigen-specific CD4+ T cells underwent expansion with viral peptide pools prior to sequencing. Following 10 days of culture, CD4+ T cells were isolated. All participants had two doses of either the BNT162b2 or mRNA-1273 vaccine. Their antigens are not known. The protocol was immunoSEQ multiplex PCR, while the TCRdb copy is restricted to in-frame clones and leaves out a portion. The sample consists of approximately 70,000 clones, about 86% of them appearing once. Source: CD4+ T cells from PBMCs cultured with HCoV-229E spike peptides, taken after COVID-19 vaccination. The origin of the receptors is a human donor who received a COVID-19 vaccine.

V is TRBV19 and J is TRBJ1-6, with D possibly TRBD1 on 6 matching bases. This CDR3 region has 14 residues. Trimming pared 2 bases from V and 7 bases from J, leaving 9 bases between. The germline V gene has CDR1 LNHDA and CDR2 SQIVND (reference sequence). CDR3 bases: TGTGCCAGTAGTATATGGACAGACAATTCACCCCTCCACTTT. Amino acid sequence: CASSIWTDNSPLHF.

J is TRBJ1-2 and V is TRBV12-3 or TRBV12-4; D is uncertain. The ends were cut back, 6 bases at V and 5 bases at J, with 13 bases in the middle. The CDR3 covers 13 residues. CDR3 bases: TGTGCCAGCAGCCCCAGAGTTCAGTATGGCTACACCTTC. Translation gives CASSPRVQYGYTF.

The chain combines TRBV5-6 with TRBJ1-2, with 11 bases lining up with TRBD1. The junction had 6 bases not matched to a gene; V was cut back by 4 bases and J by 1 base. The CDR3 consists of 16 residues. Per the germline V gene, CDR1 is SGHDT and CDR2 is YYEEEE. The CDR3 sequence is CASSRDRGSFNYGYTF. The CDR3 DNA reads as TGTGCCAGCAGCCGGGACAGGGGGTCGTTTAACTATGGCTACACCTTC.

V usage is TRBV4-1 and J usage is TRBJ1-1; D is possibly TRBD1 (6 bases). The V end lost 1 base, the J end lost 4 bases, and 13 bases lay between the germline ends. The CDR3 has 15 amino acids. Germline V lookup: CDR1 MGHRA, CDR2 YSYEKL. The CDR3 loop is CASSQVGQGFTEAFF. Written as DNA, the CDR3 is TGCGCCAGCAGCCAAGTAGGCCAGGGGTTCACTGAAGCTTTCTTT.

The rearrangement uses TRBV2 and TRBJ2-1; possible D gene TRBD2, 6 bases. V was cut by 6 bases and J by 2 bases, with 8 bases left in between. Germline CDR1 SNHLY, CDR2 FYNNEI. The CDR3 totals 13 residues. The CDR3 protein is CASREGPYNEQFF. The CDR3 nucleotides are TGTGCCAGCAGGGAGGGCCCCTACAATGAGCAGTTCTTC. Supplemented by reference TRBV2 and TRBJ2-1, the full variable domain reads EPEVTQTPSHQVTQMGQEVILRCVPISNHLYFYWYRQILGQKVEFLVSFYNNEISEKSEIFDDQFSVERPDGSNFTLKIRSTKLEDSAMYFCASREGPYNEQFFGPGTRLTVL.

The J gene is TRBJ1-5, the V gene TRBV5-6; perhaps TRBD1 as D (6 bases). CDR3 length: 13 amino acids. Trimming removed 1 base from V and 6 bases from J, with 8 bases in between. Germline-derived CDR1 and CDR2 are SGHDT and YYEEEE. The CDR3 loop reads CASSLTGSQPQHF. DNA for the CDR3: TGTGCCAGCAGCTTGACAGGGAGTCAGCCCCAGCATTTT.

This rearrangement joins TRBV28 to TRBJ1-4; no definite D call. Germline loops: CDR1 MDHEN, CDR2 SYDVKM. V was trimmed by 2 bases and J by 8 bases, leaving 12 bases between them. This CDR3 contains 14 residues. CDR3 amino acids: CASSLQGSGEKLFF. CDR3 DNA sequence: TGTGCCAGCAGTTTACAAGGGTCGGGCGAAAAACTGTTTTTT.

This sequence joins TRBV12-5 and TRBJ2-7; 9 nucleotides align to TRBD1. Germline V CDR1 and CDR2: LGHNT, FRNRAP. CDR3 size: 16 residues. V shed 0 bases and J 1 base; nucleotides not matched to a gene: 4. The CDR3 coding sequence is TGTGCTAGTGGTTTGGTACTGGGACAGGGTTCCTACGAGCAGTACGTC. Protein product: CASGLVLGQGSYEQYV.

A few counts support this clone. The chain couples TRBV18 to TRBJ2-7, with a possible D match to TRBD1 (5 bases). The CDR3 runs to 14 residues. In germline, CDR1 is KGHSH, CDR2 LQKENI. Trimming pared 6 bases from V and 6 bases from J, leaving 18 bases between. CDR3 loop: CASSLDRNEVEQYV. DNA for the CDR3: TGTGCCAGCTCCCTTGACAGAAATGAGGTCGAGCAGTACGTC.

The rearrangement links TRBV10-3 to TRBJ2-5; 7 positions match TRBD1. This CDR3 has 12 residues. Germline assignment: CDR1 ENHRY and CDR2 SYGVKD. Losses at the gene ends were 10 bases for V and 1 base for J; bases not matched to a gene: 3. CDR3 nucleotide sequence: TGTGCCACCGGACAGGCCCAAGAGACCCAGTACTTC. Translating gives CATGQAQETQYF.

This clone was counted a single time. At one end, the junction sequence differs from germline, possibly due to a read error. The chain has TRBV5-1 and TRBJ2-2; the match to TRBD1 covers 9 bases. Germline V gene lookup returns CDR1 SGHRS and CDR2 YFSETQ. This CDR3 spans 14 amino acids. The CDR3 nucleotides are TGCGCCAGCGGGACAGGGCCGAACCCCGGGGAGCTGTTTTTT. This translates into CASGTGPNPGELFF.

This clone has more than one count but fewer than ten. This chain joins TRBV7-8 and TRBJ2-1; no firm D call. This CDR3 region has 15 residues. Per germline, CDR1 SGHVS and CDR2 FQNEAQ. V lost 5 bases, J lost 4 bases, and 15 bases lay in between. Here the CDR3 DNA reads TGTGCCAGCAGCCGCGGTCCCCCTACATACAATGAGCAGTTCTTC. Its translation is CASSRGPPTYNEQFF.

V is TRBV10-3 and J is TRBJ2-5; 8 nucleotides align to TRBD1. Germline assignment: CDR1 ENHRY and CDR2 SYGVKD. The CDR3 consists of 13 residues. V was pared by 4 bases and J by 7 bases, with 5 bases of the junction left unmatched. The CDR3 reads CAISGSGGGTQYF. The DNA of the CDR3 is TGTGCCATCAGTGGGTCAGGGGGCGGGACCCAGTACTTC.

This clone was seen just once. The chain has TRBV4-1 and TRBJ2-3, with unresolved D. The CDR3 length is 13 residues. CDR1 is MGHRA, CDR2 YSYEKL, per germline. V lost 4 bases and J lost 2, with 7 bases in between. CDR3: CASSPYITDTQYF. The DNA of the CDR3 is TGCGCCAGCAGCCCCTATATCACAGATACGCAGTATTTT.

The V call is TRBV4-1, the J call TRBJ1-2; D is uncertain. The CDR3 runs to 15 residues. The germline CDR1 and CDR2 sequences are MGHRA and YSYEKL. The V end lost 7 bases, the J end lost 7 bases, and 22 bases lay between the germline ends. CDR3 coding DNA: TGCGCCAGCACCGCAAGAGACTCTCCAGTTCGTGGCTACACCTTC. Its translation is CASTARDSPVRGYTF.

The chain has TRBV4-2 and TRBJ2-1; TRBD1 matches at 7 bases. The germline CDR1 and CDR2 sequences are LGHNA and YNFKEQ. V lost 3 bases, J lost 6 bases, and 14 bases stayed unmatched. CDR3 length: 17 amino acids. The CDR3: CASSHLPTGPSPNEQFF. As DNA, the CDR3 is TGTGCCAGCAGCCACCTCCCGACAGGGCCCTCCCCCAATGAGCAGTTCTTC.

The genes are TRBV7-2 and TRBJ2-1; D not resolved. Germline V gives CDR1 SGHTA, CDR2 FQGNSA. The germline V and J ends were trimmed by 2 bases and 9 bases, with 5 bases remaining between them. CDR3 length equals 11 residues. As DNA, the CDR3 is TGTGCCAGCAGCTTAAACGGTGAGCAGTTCTTC. Protein: CASSLNGEQFF.

The chain has TRBV6-4 and TRBJ1-2; no firm D call. V shed 4 bases and J shed 4 bases, with 13 bases lying between them. The CDR3 runs to 14 residues. Germline loops: CDR1 MRHNA, CDR2 SNTAGT. The CDR3 loop is CASSAGSGSYGYTF. The CDR3 DNA sequence: TGTGCCAGCAGTGCGGGGAGTGGTAGCTATGGCTACACCTTC.

This chain uses TRBV28 with TRBJ1-2, with D perhaps TRBD1 (5 bases). This CDR3 spans 14 amino acids. The V end lost 10 bases, the J end lost 6 bases, and 21 bases lay between the germline ends. Germline-derived CDR1 and CDR2 are MDHEN and SYDVKM. The CDR3 loop is CATYSGARVNGYTF. The CDR3 DNA sequence: TGTGCCACGTACTCCGGGGCCAGGGTGAATGGCTACACCTTC.

The genes are TRBV5-1 and TRBJ2-5, with TRBD2 matching over 10 bases. CDR1 is SGHRS and CDR2 is YFSETQ in the germline V gene. The CDR3 extends over 17 amino acids. V shed 1 base, J shed 7 bases, and the junction held 13 bases outside the gene matches. The CDR3 is CASSLQILAGGAVTQYF. The CDR3 nucleotides read TGCGCCAGCAGCTTGCAAATTTTAGCGGGGGGAGCGGTGACCCAGTACTTC. Variable domain in full (rest from reference TRBV5-1 and TRBJ2-5): KAGVTQTPRYLIKTRGQQVTLSCSPISGHRSVSWYQQTPGQGLQFLFEYFSETQRNKGNFPGRFSGRQFSNSRSEMNVSTLELGDSALYLCASSLQILAGGAVTQYFGPGTRLLVL.

This clone was detected only a few times. The V call is TRBV19, the J call TRBJ2-2, with a weak D call TRBD1 (5 bases). Trimming stripped 2 bases from V and 3 bases from J, with 10 bases between. The CDR3 has 15 amino acids. Germline CDR1 is LNHDA and CDR2 is SQIVND (reference sequence). The DNA for the CDR3 is TGTGCCAGTAGTATACAGGGTTTAGACACCGGGGAGCTGTTTTTT. As protein: CASSIQGLDTGELFF.

This chain links TRBV10-1 with TRBJ2-1; D not certain. The CDR3 sequence is 14 residues long. The germline CDR1 and CDR2 sequences are WNHNN and SYGVQD (reference sequence). Trimming stripped 6 bases from V and 1 base from J, with 10 bases between. The CDR3 loop reads CASRSSGSYNEQFF. For the CDR3, the DNA is TGCGCCAGCAGGTCGAGTGGGTCCTACAATGAGCAGTTCTTC.

V usage is TRBV5-1 and J usage is TRBJ2-5, with D perhaps matching TRBD2 (6 bases). Germline CDR1 SGHRS, CDR2 YFSETQ. Trimming removed 6 bases at V and 5 bases at J, with 17 bases between. CDR3 length: 14 amino acids. The DNA of the CDR3 is TGCGCCAGCACCTCCCGCGGGGTTTGGGAGACCCAGTACTTC. It specifies CASTSRGVWETQYF.

The V call is TRBV2, the J call TRBJ2-7, with D possibly being TRBD2 (6 bases). The length of the CDR3 is 14 residues. The V end lost 6 bases, the J end lost 3 bases, and 15 bases lay between the germline ends. From germline, CDR1 is SNHLY and CDR2 FYNNEI. CDR3 coding DNA: TGTGCCAGCAGGAATGGCTGGGGGGTCTACGAGCAGTACGTC. This gives the protein CASRNGWGVYEQYV.

The V gene is TRBV19, the J gene TRBJ2-1; TRBD2 aligns across 7 bases. The CDR3 loop spans 15 amino acids. J gave up 4 bases and V 7 bases, and 10 bases lay outside the gene matches. CDR1 is LNHDA and CDR2 is SQIVND in the germline V gene (reference sequence). The CDR3 nucleotides are TGTGCCAGTATAAAGAGAGCGGGGCCATACAATGAGCAGTTCTTC. It specifies CASIKRAGPYNEQFF.

The J gene is TRBJ1-2, the V gene TRBV19, with D maybe TRBD1 (5 bases). V lost 5 bases to trimming and J lost 6 bases, with 19 bases between them. The CDR3 contains 15 residues. CDR1 and CDR2 (germline): LNHDA, SQIVND (reference sequence). The CDR3 here is CASSVDWRGTDGYTF. CDR3 DNA sequence: TGTGCCAGTAGTGTGGACTGGAGAGGGACGGATGGCTACACCTTC.

This chain uses TRBV13 with TRBJ1-2, with D maybe TRBD1 (6 bases). Germline-derived CDR1 and CDR2 are PRHDT and FYEKMQ (reference sequence). Trimming took off 2 bases at V and 4 bases at J, with 8 bases between the two ends. This CDR3 is 13 amino acids long. The DNA for the CDR3 is TGTGCCAGCAGCTTAACAGGGCTCTATGGCTACACCTTC. Amino acids: CASSLTGLYGYTF.

The chain has TRBV9 and TRBJ2-3; no definite D call. Trimming cost V 4 bases and J 0 bases, with 12 bases left between them. CDR1 and CDR2 from the germline V gene are SGDLS and YYNGEE. CDR3 length equals 15 residues. CDR3 amino acids: CASSPRFDSTDTQYF. The CDR3 DNA follows: TGTGCCAGCAGCCCTCGATTCGACAGCACAGATACGCAGTATTTT.

The chain couples TRBV7-2 to TRBJ2-1; D is perhaps TRBD2 (5 bases). The V gene's germline CDR1 is SGHTA and CDR2 FQGNSA. The V end lost 5 bases, the J end lost 6 bases, and 17 bases lay between the germline ends. The CDR3 is 15 amino acids. This chain's CDR3 is CASSQRRDYANEQFF. The CDR3 DNA sequence: TGTGCCAGCAGCCAAAGGCGAGACTACGCCAATGAGCAGTTCTTC.